The T cell receptor (beta chain) under discussion was sequenced for a study of tumor and adjacent non-tumor tissue in lung cancer. On this clonotype: At one of its ends the junction is not consistent with the germline gene, which may arise from a read error.

The CDR3 length is 15 residues. From germline, CDR1 is SQVTM and CDR2 ANQGSEA. A modified ARM-PCR protocol with three rounds of nested PCR amplified TCRbeta. TCRdb passed the multiplex PCR reads through MiXCR, listing each CDR3 protein once. The sample records around 200,000 distinct CDR3 sequences, approximately 74% being singletons. The template was RNA from unsorted bulk tissue. V usage is TRBV29-1 and J usage is TRBJ2-5, with 13 bases matching TRBD2. Sample: lung tumor tissue. The sequence derives from a man aged 60 to 69 with non-small cell lung cancer. This CDR3 reads CSVEELAGGREIQNF. DNA for the CDR3: TGCAGCGTTGAAGAACTAGCGGGAGGGCGAGAGATCCAGAACTTC.